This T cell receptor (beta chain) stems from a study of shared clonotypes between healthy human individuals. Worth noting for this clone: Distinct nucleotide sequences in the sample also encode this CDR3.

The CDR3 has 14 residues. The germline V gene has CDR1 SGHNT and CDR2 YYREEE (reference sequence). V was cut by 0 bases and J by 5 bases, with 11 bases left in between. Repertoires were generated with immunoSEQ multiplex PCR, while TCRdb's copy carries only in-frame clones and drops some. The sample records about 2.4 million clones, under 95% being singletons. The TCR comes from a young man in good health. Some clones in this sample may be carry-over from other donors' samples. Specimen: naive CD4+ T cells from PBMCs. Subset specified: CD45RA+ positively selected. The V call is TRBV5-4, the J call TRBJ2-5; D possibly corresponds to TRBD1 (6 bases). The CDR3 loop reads CASSLGRGGETQYF. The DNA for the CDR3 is TGTGCCAGCAGCTTGGGCAGGGGTGGGGAGACCCAGTACTTC.